This record looks at one TCR beta chain sequence and its context. Researchers report immunoSEQ v3.0 was run at survey level. Repertoires were generated with immunoSEQ multiplex PCR, while TCRdb's copy carries only in-frame clones and drops some. The sample records 20,000 to 30,000 clones, over 80% being singletons. These data are taken from a study of long-term antiretroviral therapy in people with HIV. CDR1 MNHEY and CDR2 SMNVEV come from the germline V gene (reference sequence). This CDR3 has 14 residues. Trimming cost V 7 bases and J 7 bases, with 19 bases left between them. Until DNA extraction, the samples held between about 0.9-10 million cryopreserved PBMC.

The source material was unsorted PBMCs, sampled around 4.5 years after starting antiretroviral therapy. This TCR came from a man aged 25 to 40 with HIV. V gene TRBV27 combines with J gene TRBJ1-2, with a tentative D call TRBD1 (6 bases). The CDR3 bases are TGTGCCAGCACCTCAAGGGTACAGGGAGGTGGCTACACCTTC. Translated, it gives CASTSRVQGGGYTF.